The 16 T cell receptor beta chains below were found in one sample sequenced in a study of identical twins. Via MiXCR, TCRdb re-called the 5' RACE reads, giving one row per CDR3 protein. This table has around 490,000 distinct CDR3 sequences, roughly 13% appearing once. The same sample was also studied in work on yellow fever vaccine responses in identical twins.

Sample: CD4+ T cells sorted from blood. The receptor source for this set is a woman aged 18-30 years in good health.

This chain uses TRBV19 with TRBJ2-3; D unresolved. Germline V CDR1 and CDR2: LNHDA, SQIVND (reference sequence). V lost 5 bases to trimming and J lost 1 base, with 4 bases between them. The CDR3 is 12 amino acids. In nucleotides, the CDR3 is TGTGCCAGTAGTTGGCGCACAGATACGCAGTATTTT. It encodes CASSWRTDTQYF.

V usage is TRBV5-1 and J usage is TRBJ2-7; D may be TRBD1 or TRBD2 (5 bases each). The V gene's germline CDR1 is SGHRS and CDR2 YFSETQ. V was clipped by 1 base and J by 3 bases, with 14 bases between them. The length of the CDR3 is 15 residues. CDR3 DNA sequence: TGCGCCAGCAGCTTGACCGTGGGGGTCGGCTACGAGCAGTACTTC. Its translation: CASSLTVGVGYEQYF.

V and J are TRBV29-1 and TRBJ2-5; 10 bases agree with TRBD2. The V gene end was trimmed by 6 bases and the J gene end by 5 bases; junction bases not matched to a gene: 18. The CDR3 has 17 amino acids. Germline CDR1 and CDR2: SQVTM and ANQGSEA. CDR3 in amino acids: CSVGQLAGDRGWETQYF. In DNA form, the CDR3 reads TGCAGCGTCGGACAGCTAGCGGGGGACCGGGGGTGGGAGACCCAGTACTTC.

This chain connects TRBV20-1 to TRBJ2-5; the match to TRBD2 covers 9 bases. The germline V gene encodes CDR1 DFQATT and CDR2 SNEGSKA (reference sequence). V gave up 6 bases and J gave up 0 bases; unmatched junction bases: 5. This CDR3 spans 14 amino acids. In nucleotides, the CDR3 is TGCAGTGCCAGACTAGCGGCCGACCAAGAGACCCAGTACTTC. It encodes CSARLAADQETQYF.

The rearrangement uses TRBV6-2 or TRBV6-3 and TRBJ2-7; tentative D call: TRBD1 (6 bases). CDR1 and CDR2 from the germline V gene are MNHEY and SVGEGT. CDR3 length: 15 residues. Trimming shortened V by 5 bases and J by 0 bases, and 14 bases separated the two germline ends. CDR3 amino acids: CASSTIRGLSYEQYF. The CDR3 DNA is TGTGCCAGCAGTACTATCAGGGGCCTCTCCTACGAGCAGTACTTC.

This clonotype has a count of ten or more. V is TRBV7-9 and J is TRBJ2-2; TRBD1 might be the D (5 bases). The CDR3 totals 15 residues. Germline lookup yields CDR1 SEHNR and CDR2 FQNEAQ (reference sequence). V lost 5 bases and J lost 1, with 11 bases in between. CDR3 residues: CASSPRQLNTGELFF. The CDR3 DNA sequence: TGTGCCAGCAGCCCGCGACAGTTGAACACCGGGGAGCTGTTTTTT.

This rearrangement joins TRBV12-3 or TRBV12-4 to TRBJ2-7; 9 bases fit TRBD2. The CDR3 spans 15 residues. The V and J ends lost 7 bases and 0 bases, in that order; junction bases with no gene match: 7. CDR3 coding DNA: TGTGCCAGCACCCTATTAGCGGGGGCCTCCTACGAGCAGTACTTC. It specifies CASTLLAGASYEQYF.

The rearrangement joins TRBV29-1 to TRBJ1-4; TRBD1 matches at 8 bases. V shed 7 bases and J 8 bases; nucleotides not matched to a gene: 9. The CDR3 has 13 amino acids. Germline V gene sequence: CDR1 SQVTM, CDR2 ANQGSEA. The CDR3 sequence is CSASGTGGEKLFF. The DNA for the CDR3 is TGCAGCGCCTCCGGGACAGGAGGAGAAAAACTGTTTTTT.

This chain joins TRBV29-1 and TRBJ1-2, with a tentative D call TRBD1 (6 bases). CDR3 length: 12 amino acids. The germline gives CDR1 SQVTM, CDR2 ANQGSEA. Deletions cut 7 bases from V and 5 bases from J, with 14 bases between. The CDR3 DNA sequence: TGCAGCGGCTACAGGGAAGGGTATGGCTACACCTTC. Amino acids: CSGYREGYGYTF.

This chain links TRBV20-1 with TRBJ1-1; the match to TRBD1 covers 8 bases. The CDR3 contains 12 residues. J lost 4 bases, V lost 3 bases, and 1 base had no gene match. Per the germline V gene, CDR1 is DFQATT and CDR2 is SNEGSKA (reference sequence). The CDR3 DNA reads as TGCAGTGCTAGCCAGGGGGCCACTGAAGCTTTCTTT. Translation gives CSASQGATEAFF.

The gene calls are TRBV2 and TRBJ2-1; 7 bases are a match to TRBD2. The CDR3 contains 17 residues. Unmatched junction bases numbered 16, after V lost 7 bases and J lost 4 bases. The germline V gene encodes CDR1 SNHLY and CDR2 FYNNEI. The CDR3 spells CASTIPVEWEGYNEQFF. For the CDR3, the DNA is TGTGCCAGCACCATCCCGGTGGAATGGGAGGGATACAATGAGCAGTTCTTC.

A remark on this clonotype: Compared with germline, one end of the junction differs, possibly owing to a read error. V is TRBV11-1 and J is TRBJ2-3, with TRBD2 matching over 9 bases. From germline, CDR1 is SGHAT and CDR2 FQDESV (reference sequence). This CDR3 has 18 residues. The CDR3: CASSLSSLAGIRTDTQYF. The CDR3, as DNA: TGTGCCAGCAGCTTATCGTCCCTAGCGGGAATACGCACGGATACGCAGTATTTT.

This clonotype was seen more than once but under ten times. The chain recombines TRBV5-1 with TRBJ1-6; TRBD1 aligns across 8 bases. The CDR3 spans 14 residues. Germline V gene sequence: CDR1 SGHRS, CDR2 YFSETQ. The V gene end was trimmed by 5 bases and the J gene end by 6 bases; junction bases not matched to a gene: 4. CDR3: CASRRDRGNSPLHF. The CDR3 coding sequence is TGCGCCAGCAGACGTGACAGGGGTAATTCACCCCTCCACTTT.

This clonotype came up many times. The CDR3 spells CASRKRTIAEQFF. CDR3 sequence (DNA): TGTGCCAGCAGAAAACGGACTATCGCTGAGCAGTTCTTC. The chain has TRBV6-2 or TRBV6-3 and TRBJ2-1, with a tentative D call TRBD2 (6 bases). Trimming left V 6 bases short and J 9 bases short, with 15 bases between. Germline V gene lookup returns CDR1 MNHEY and CDR2 SVGEGT. The CDR3 consists of 13 residues.

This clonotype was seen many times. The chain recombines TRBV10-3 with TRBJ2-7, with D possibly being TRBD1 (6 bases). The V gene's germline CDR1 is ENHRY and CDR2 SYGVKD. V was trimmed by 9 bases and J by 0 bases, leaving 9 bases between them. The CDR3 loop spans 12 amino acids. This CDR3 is CAIGDNSYEQYF. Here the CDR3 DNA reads TGTGCCATAGGGGACAACTCCTACGAGCAGTACTTC.

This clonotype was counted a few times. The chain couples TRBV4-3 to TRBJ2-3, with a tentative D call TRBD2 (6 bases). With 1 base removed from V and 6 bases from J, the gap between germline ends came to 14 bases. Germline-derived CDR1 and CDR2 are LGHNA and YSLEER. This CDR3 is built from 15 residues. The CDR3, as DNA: TGCGCCAGCAGCCAAGGAGAGCGTGGAGGGGATACGCAGTATTTT. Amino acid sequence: CASSQGERGGDTQYF.